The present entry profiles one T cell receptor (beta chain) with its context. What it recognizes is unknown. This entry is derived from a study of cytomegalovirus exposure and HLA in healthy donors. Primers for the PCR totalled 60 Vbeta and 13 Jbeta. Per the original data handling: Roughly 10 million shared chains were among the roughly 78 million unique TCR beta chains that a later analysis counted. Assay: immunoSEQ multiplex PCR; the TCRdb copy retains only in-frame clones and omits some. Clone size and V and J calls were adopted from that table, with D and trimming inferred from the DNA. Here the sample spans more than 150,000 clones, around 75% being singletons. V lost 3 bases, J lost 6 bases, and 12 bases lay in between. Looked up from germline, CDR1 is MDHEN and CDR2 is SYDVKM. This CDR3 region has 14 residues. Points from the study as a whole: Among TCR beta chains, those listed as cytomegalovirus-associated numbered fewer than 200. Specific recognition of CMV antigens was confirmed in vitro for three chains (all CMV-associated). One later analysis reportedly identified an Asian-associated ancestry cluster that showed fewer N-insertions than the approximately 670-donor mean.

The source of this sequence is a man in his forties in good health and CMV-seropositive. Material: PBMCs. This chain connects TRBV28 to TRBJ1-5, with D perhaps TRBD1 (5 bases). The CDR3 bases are TGTGCCAGCAGTTTCGGACAATTGAGTCAGCCCCAGCATTTT. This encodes CASSFGQLSQPQHF.